Given below is one T cell receptor beta chain in context. This clonotype has a count of ten or more. The clone's antigen remains unknown. Per-base qualities were not stored, and no clone one base away is much larger. Synthesis of TCR cDNA relied on 5'RACE template switching, a step that introduced a universal primer site along with unique molecular identifiers. Priming of cDNA synthesis was performed from both the TCR alpha and TCR beta constant segments. Library amplification used two PCR steps, and the second PCR step added sample barcodes and sequencing adapters. Sequencing of the libraries was done on either Illumina HiSeq 2500 (2x100 bp) or NovaSeq (2x150 bp). As for the original processing: MIGEC handled demultiplexing of reads and collapsing into UMI consensus sequences, while MiXCR performed V(D)J alignment. Using edgeR on replicate PBMC samples, clonotypes were called vaccine-responding if FDR was below 0.01 and the log2 fold change was above 5 up to day 15. Bulk clonotypes were assigned CD4 or CD8 identity according to which sequenced CD4 or CD8 repertoire held them at higher abundance. TCRdb ran its own pipeline on the public reads, namely fastp trimming at Q25 and MiXCR clone calling, and kept in-frame beta chains. When rows share a CDR3 protein, they turn into one entry using the most common DNA and genes. The V and J calls reflect TCRdb's pipeline rather than the authors' work. The sample records about 360,000 distinct CDR3 sequences, roughly 6.1% of which are singletons. The ten top clones hold about 15% of the sample.

Trimming removed 5 bases from V and 4 bases from J, leaving 15 bases between the germline ends. Its CDR3 holds 15 amino acids, cysteine through phenylalanine. The DNA shown is the 45-base CDR3, in frame from base 1. Via the germline V gene, CDR1 is SGHTA and CDR2 FQGNSA. The data stem from a study of T cells after yellow fever vaccination (dated by TCRdb to about 2019). For the study in its entirety: The SMART-Seq v4 Ultra Low Input RNA kit was used to prepare libraries from fractions with low cell numbers. Bulk PBMC replicates and cell subsets were isolated from blood drawn at multiple timepoints before and after both primary and secondary immunization. Two healthy male donors, one aged 18 to 29 and one aged 30 to 39 years, were included in the cohort. To follow T-cell clones before and after both primary and booster YFV17D yellow fever vaccination, bulk TCR alpha and beta repertoires underwent longitudinal sequencing.

This specimen's treatment or condition label, per the study, means: live attenuated yellow fever vaccine strain. Two biological replicates of bulk PBMCs were collected at each blood-draw timepoint. A standard Ficoll-Paque protocol was used to isolate PBMCs from peripheral blood. TriZol was used to extract RNA from bulk PBMCs, CD4 and CD8 fractions, and dextramer-positive and dextramer-negative fractions. General study outcomes and caveats: After the booster, most clones that had expanded after primary vaccination were detected again (over 95% of CD4 and around nine tenths of CD8), suggesting broad maintenance of memory. Only a couple of donors were included in the study, so the extent to which the findings can be generalized is limited. Compared with the primary T-cell response, the secondary T-cell response was weaker but faster, peaking on day 5 rather than day 15. A small share of clonotypes was detected in both CD4 and CD8 compartments, with the overlap likely arising from convergent recombination. Because abundant contaminating clonotypes from the bulk population could be contained in FACS-sorted repertoires, computational filtering was required.

The rearranged chain carries TRBV7-2 and TRBJ2-1; TRBD1 is a weak D gene call, 6 bases matching. This TCR derives from a man younger than 40 who received the YFV17D yellow fever vaccine. The sequences come from PBMCs, collected 5 days after the yellow fever booster vaccination. Here the CDR3 is given as CASSPWTALYNEQFF. In nucleotides, the sequence is TGTGCCAGCAGCCCATGGACAGCCCTTTACAATGAGCAGTTCTTC.